This passage covers 30 T cell receptor beta chains from one sample sequenced in a study of early T cells in non-severe SARS-CoV-2 infection. TCRdb called the 5' RACE reads again in MiXCR, with one record for every CDR3 protein. The repertoire holds 55,000 to 65,000 distinct CDR3 sequences, with approximately 12% as singletons. The specimen was whole blood. Every receptor here comes from an adult who was a healthcare worker with PCR-confirmed SARS-CoV-2 infection or an uninfected control (not recorded which).

The V and J genes are TRBV5-1 and TRBJ1-6; 7 nucleotides agree with TRBD1. The CDR3 totals 15 residues. Germline CDR1 SGHRS, CDR2 YFSETQ. V was clipped by 3 bases and J by 8 bases; unmatched bases: 8. CDR3 sequence reads: CASSYTGQSHSPLHF. CDR3 DNA: TGCGCCAGCAGCTACACGGGACAGTCCCATTCACCCCTCCACTTT. The variable domain in full, with the rest retrieved from reference TRBV5-1 and TRBJ1-6, is KAGVTQTPRYLIKTRGQQVTLSCSPISGHRSVSWYQQTPGQGLQFLFEYFSETQRNKGNFPGRFSGRQFSNSRSEMNVSTLELGDSALYLCASSYTGQSHSPLHFGNGTRLTVT.

This rearrangement joins TRBV5-4 to TRBJ2-1, with 9 bases fitting TRBD2. The junction had 8 bases not matched to a gene; V was cut back by 6 bases and J by 4 bases. The CDR3 loop spans 15 amino acids. Germline loops: CDR1 SGHNT, CDR2 YYREEE (reference sequence). Written as DNA, the CDR3 is TGTGCCAGCAACTTTTCCGCGGGGGGGTACAATGAGCAGTTCTTC. Translation: CASNFSAGGYNEQFF.

The chain recombines TRBV15 with TRBJ2-3, with 10 bases fitting TRBD1. Trimming took 2 bases from V and 4 from J; bases not matched to a gene: 6. Germline assignment: CDR1 LNHNV and CDR2 YYDKDF (reference sequence). The CDR3 covers 16 residues. CDR3 in DNA: TGTGCCACCAGCAGACCGCCGGGACAGGGGTCAGATACGCAGTATTTT. This translates into CATSRPPGQGSDTQYF.

This chain connects TRBV7-9 to TRBJ2-7, with 7 bases that match TRBD2. The CDR3 is 16 residues long. V dropped 7 bases and J dropped 0; count of bases not matched to a gene: 12. Germline assignment: CDR1 SEHNR and CDR2 FQNEAQ (reference sequence). CDR3 in DNA: TGTGCCAGCACGACCAACCCCGGGGACTACTCCTACGAGCAGTACTTC. Protein: CASTTNPGDYSYEQYF.

This clonotype was counted between two and nine times. The V and J genes are TRBV6-5 and TRBJ2-7, with D possibly matching TRBD1 (5 bases). The germline V gene encodes CDR1 MNHEY and CDR2 SVGAGI. Trimming removed 2 bases from V and 2 bases from J, with 10 bases in between. The CDR3 loop spans 14 amino acids. As DNA, the CDR3 is TGTGCCAGCAGTTACCAGGGTCAGACCTACGAGCAGTACTTC. This gives the protein CASSYQGQTYEQYF.

In this sample, this clonotype turned up many times. The CDR3 sequence is CASRRGNQPQHF. CDR3 in DNA: TGTGCCAGCAGGCGGGGCAATCAGCCCCAGCATTTT. The chain couples TRBV12-3 or TRBV12-4 to TRBJ1-5; no clear D gene. This CDR3 has 12 amino acids. V was clipped by 6 bases and J by 2 bases, with 5 bases between them.

This clonotype has a count of ten or more. This sequence joins TRBV11-2 and TRBJ2-2, with 9 bases aligning to TRBD1. V lost 3 bases to trimming and J lost 4 bases; unmatched junction nucleotides: 15. From germline, CDR1 is SGHAT and CDR2 FQNNGV. The CDR3 extends over 19 amino acids. In nucleotides, the CDR3 is TGTGCCAGCAGCTTGGGGGACAGGGTTCGACCTTCGCCCACCGGGGAGCTGTTTTTT. It yields the protein CASSLGDRVRPSPTGELFF.

A few counts support this clonotype. The J gene is TRBJ1-1, the V gene TRBV5-5; D not certain. This CDR3 comprises 14 residues. The germline V and J ends were trimmed by 4 bases and 11 bases, with 21 bases remaining between them. Germline CDR1 and CDR2: SGHKS and YYEKEE (reference sequence). CDR3 DNA: TGTGCCAGCAGCCTCTCAAGGACGGCGGGGTTGGCTTTCTTT. Amino acids: CASSLSRTAGLAFF.

This clonotype was observed at least ten times. The chain joins TRBV6-5 to TRBJ1-1; D gene uncertain. V lost 0 bases, J lost 2 bases, and 10 bases lay in between. This CDR3 contains 15 residues. The germline CDR1 and CDR2 sequences are MNHEY and SVGAGI. CDR3: CASSYSVEKNTEAFF. The CDR3 nucleotides are TGTGCCAGCAGTTACTCAGTCGAAAAAAACACTGAAGCTTTCTTT.

The CDR3 nucleotides are TGTGCCAGCGCTCTGCGACTGAACACTGAAGCTTTCTTT. Translation: CASALRLNTEAFF. V gene TRBV11-2 combines with J gene TRBJ1-1, with D uncertain. Germline assignment: CDR1 SGHAT and CDR2 FQNNGV. The germline V and J ends were trimmed by 8 bases and 0 bases, with 10 bases remaining between them. This CDR3 has 13 residues.

This clonotype was recorded at least ten times. The chain combines TRBV7-9 with TRBJ1-6; D gene ambiguous. This CDR3 contains 15 residues. V was pared by 5 bases and J by 7 bases, with 15 bases between. The V gene's germline CDR1 is SEHNR and CDR2 FQNEAQ (reference sequence). CDR3 DNA: TGTGCCAGCAGCCCCAGCTCCGACCGCAATTCACCCCTCCACTTT. Its protein is CASSPSSDRNSPLHF. The whole variable domain, remainder taken from reference TRBV7-9 and TRBJ1-6, is DTGVSQNPRHKITKRGQNVTFRCDPISEHNRLYWYRQTLGQGPEFLTYFQNEAQLEKSRLLSDRFSAERPKGSFSTLEIQRTEQGDSAMYLCASSPSSDRNSPLHFGNGTRLTVT.

The chain recombines TRBV19 with TRBJ2-3; maybe TRBD2 (6 bases). Germline CDR1 is LNHDA and CDR2 is SQIVND (reference sequence). The ends were cut back, 10 bases at V and 1 base at J, with 27 bases in the middle. The CDR3 is 18 residues long. The CDR3 loop is CATSSRRGRTQGTDTQYF. The DNA for the CDR3 is TGTGCCACCAGTAGTAGGAGGGGCCGCACACAAGGCACAGATACGCAGTATTTT. The full variable domain, in which reference TRBV19 and TRBJ2-3 provide the parts outside the CDR3, is DGGITQSPKYLFRKEGQNVTLSCEQNLNHDAMYWYRQDPGQGLRLIYYSQIVNDFQKGDIAEGYSVSREKKESFPLTVTSAQKNPTAFYLCATSSRRGRTQGTDTQYFGPGTRLTVL.

The gene calls are TRBV2 and TRBJ1-5, with TRBD1 as a possible D gene (6 bases). This CDR3 is built from 15 residues. Germline V CDR1 and CDR2: SNHLY, FYNNEI. Trimming shortened V by 4 bases and J by 3 bases, and 13 bases separated the two germline ends. The chain's CDR3 is CASSGQVGNNQPQHF. For the CDR3, the DNA is TGTGCCAGCAGTGGACAGGTCGGCAACAATCAGCCCCAGCATTTT.

This clonotype was counted ten times or more. J is TRBJ2-1 and V is TRBV7-9, with D maybe TRBD2 (5 bases). CDR3 length: 13 residues. CDR1 and CDR2 (germline): SEHNR, FQNEAQ (reference sequence). V was clipped by 3 bases and J by 8 bases, with 11 bases between them. For the CDR3, the DNA is TGTGCCAGCAGCTTCGGGGATATCGATGAGCAGTTCTTC. This encodes CASSFGDIDEQFF.

The chain carries TRBV6-6 and TRBJ2-7, with D possibly being TRBD2 (6 bases). The V and J ends lost 8 bases and 3 bases respectively, with 14 bases between them. Germline CDR1 and CDR2: MNHNY and SVGAGI (reference sequence). CDR3 length: 13 amino acids. The CDR3 DNA is TGTGCCAGCGGGCGGGACGCTAGCTACGAGCAGTACTTC. Its translation: CASGRDASYEQYF.

This clonotype was seen many times. The V and J genes are TRBV6-5 and TRBJ2-7; perhaps TRBD2 as D (5 bases). CDR1 and CDR2 from the germline V gene are MNHEY and SVGAGI. The CDR3 is 14 amino acids. Trimming removed 8 bases from V and 2 bases from J, with 16 bases in between. CDR3 protein: CASGDERSTYEQYF. CDR3 in DNA: TGTGCCAGCGGGGATGAGCGGAGCACCTACGAGCAGTACTTC.

This clonotype was counted ten times or more. The J gene is TRBJ1-1, the V gene TRBV27; perhaps TRBD1 as D (5 bases). CDR3 length equals 11 residues. Germline values: CDR1 MNHEY, CDR2 SMNVEV (reference sequence). Trimming shortened V by 6 bases and J by 6 bases, and 8 bases separated the two germline ends. Written as DNA, the CDR3 is TGTGCCAGCAGGGGGGGTGCTGAAGCTTTCTTT. Protein sequence: CASRGGAEAFF.

The V and J genes are TRBV9 and TRBJ2-3; D gene uncertain. The CDR3 runs to 12 residues. Germline-derived CDR1 and CDR2 are SGDLS and YYNGEE. V dropped 2 bases and J dropped 6 bases, with 7 bases sitting between them. Here the CDR3 reads CASSVYRDTQYF. CDR3 DNA: TGTGCCAGCAGCGTTTATAGGGATACGCAGTATTTT. Combining the CDR3 with reference TRBV9 and TRBJ2-3 gives the whole variable domain DSGVTQTPKHLITATGQRVTLRCSPRSGDLSVYWYQQSLDQGLQFLIQYYNGEERAKGNILERFSAQQFPDLHSELNLSSLELGDSALYFCASSVYRDTQYFGPGTRLTVL.

The gene calls are TRBV4-1 and TRBJ2-1; weak D call: TRBD1 (5 bases). The CDR3 is 15 amino acids. Germline values: CDR1 MGHRA, CDR2 YSYEKL. The V end lost 1 base, the J end lost 3 bases, and 10 bases lay between the germline ends. CDR3 residues: CASSQAAGLYNEQFF. CDR3 bases: TGCGCCAGCAGCCAAGCCGCAGGGCTCTACAATGAGCAGTTCTTC.

In this sample, this clonotype turned up many times. This chain joins TRBV3-1 and TRBJ2-1, with no clear D. Germline CDR1 reads LGHDT; CDR2 reads YNNKEL (reference sequence). Trimming took off 8 bases at V and 0 bases at J, with 5 bases between the two ends. CDR3 length: 12 residues. This CDR3 reads CASGRSYNEQFF. The CDR3 bases are TGTGCCAGCGGCCGCTCCTACAATGAGCAGTTCTTC.

Many counts were recorded for this clonotype. The V and J genes are TRBV7-9 and TRBJ2-1, with D perhaps TRBD2 (6 bases). CDR1 is SEHNR, CDR2 FQNEAQ, per germline (reference sequence). Trimming took off 5 bases at V and 5 bases at J, with 16 bases between the two ends. The CDR3 runs to 15 residues. DNA for the CDR3: TGTGCCAGCAGCCCCGAGGGACTTCTAAACAATGAGCAGTTCTTC. Amino acids: CASSPEGLLNNEQFF.

In this sample, this clonotype turned up many times. The genes are TRBV12-3 or TRBV12-4 and TRBJ1-4; D gene ambiguous. The CDR3 has 14 residues. Trimming cost V 2 bases and J 2 bases, with 6 bases left between them. CDR3 in amino acids: CASSLSGTNEKLFF. In nucleotides, the CDR3 is TGTGCCAGCAGTTTATCGGGTACTAATGAAAAACTGTTTTTT.

This clonotype was detected ten times or more. The rearrangement uses TRBV7-9 and TRBJ1-2; no definite D call. The V gene's germline CDR1 is SEHNR and CDR2 FQNEAQ (reference sequence). The CDR3 totals 14 residues. V dropped 5 bases and J dropped 7 bases, with 17 bases sitting between them. CDR3 protein: CASSRDGSYSGYTF. The CDR3 DNA reads TGTGCCAGCAGCCGAGACGGAAGTTATAGTGGCTACACCTTC.

The chain carries TRBV3-1 and TRBJ2-1, with a possible D match to TRBD1 (6 bases). Germline assignment: CDR1 LGHDT and CDR2 YNNKEL (reference sequence). The CDR3 contains 16 residues. Trimming shortened V by 4 bases and J by 6 bases, and 19 bases separated the two germline ends. The DNA of the CDR3 is TGTGCCAGCAGCCGACGCGCAGGGGCTTCGCTCAATGAGCAGTTCTTC. Residues: CASSRRAGASLNEQFF.

This clonotype was counted a few times. The V call is TRBV29-1, the J call TRBJ1-1; D perhaps matches TRBD1 (5 bases). The CDR3 consists of 13 residues. Germline values: CDR1 SQVTM, CDR2 ANQGSEA. V dropped 4 bases and J dropped 0 bases, with 9 bases sitting between them. Here the CDR3 reads CSVGGPMNTEAFF. CDR3 nucleotides: TGCAGCGTTGGGGGACCCATGAACACTGAAGCTTTCTTT.

V is TRBV11-2 and J is TRBJ1-2, with D possibly matching TRBD1 (5 bases). Germline CDR1 reads SGHAT; CDR2 reads FQNNGV. V was shortened by 5 bases and J by 8 bases, with 15 bases between the two germline ends. This CDR3 comprises 13 residues. The CDR3 DNA sequence: TGTGCCAGCAGCAACCGGACATCTCGGGGCTACACCTTC. It translates to CASSNRTSRGYTF.

This clonotype was recorded at least ten times. The chain recombines TRBV7-9 with TRBJ1-6; D gene uncertain. The ends were cut back, 5 bases at V and 8 bases at J, with 10 bases in the middle. The CDR3 runs to 13 residues. The V gene's germline CDR1 is SEHNR and CDR2 FQNEAQ (reference sequence). CDR3 protein: CASSPRTDSPLHF. CDR3 nucleotide sequence: TGTGCCAGCAGCCCACGGACTGATTCACCCCTCCACTTT.

This clonotype was seen only a few times. The V and J genes are TRBV7-2 and TRBJ2-7; perhaps D is TRBD1 or TRBD2 (5 bases each). V was pared by 8 bases and J by 3 bases, with 11 bases between. Germline CDR1 is SGHTA and CDR2 is FQGNSA. CDR3 length: 12 amino acids. The CDR3: CASAGDRYEQYF. The DNA of the CDR3 is TGTGCCAGCGCCGGGGACCGCTACGAGCAGTACTTC.

The CDR3 DNA is TGTGCCAGCAGCTTAGGGGGTGAACAGCCCCAGCATTTT. The encoded protein is CASSLGGEQPQHF. The gene calls are TRBV7-9 and TRBJ1-5; D gene ambiguous. The germline V and J ends were trimmed by 1 base and 7 bases, with 8 bases remaining between them. CDR1 SEHNR and CDR2 FQNEAQ come from the germline V gene (reference sequence). CDR3 length: 13 residues.

This clonotype has a handful of counts. The CDR3 spells CASSRLSGAGTEAFF. The CDR3 region has the DNA TGTGCCAGCAGCCGTTTGTCGGGGGCAGGGACTGAAGCTTTCTTT. The rearrangement links TRBV7-8 to TRBJ1-1, with D possibly TRBD1 on 6 matching bases. Trimming left V 5 bases short and J 5 bases short, with 18 bases between. The CDR3 contains 15 residues. CDR1 and CDR2 (germline): SGHVS, FQNEAQ.